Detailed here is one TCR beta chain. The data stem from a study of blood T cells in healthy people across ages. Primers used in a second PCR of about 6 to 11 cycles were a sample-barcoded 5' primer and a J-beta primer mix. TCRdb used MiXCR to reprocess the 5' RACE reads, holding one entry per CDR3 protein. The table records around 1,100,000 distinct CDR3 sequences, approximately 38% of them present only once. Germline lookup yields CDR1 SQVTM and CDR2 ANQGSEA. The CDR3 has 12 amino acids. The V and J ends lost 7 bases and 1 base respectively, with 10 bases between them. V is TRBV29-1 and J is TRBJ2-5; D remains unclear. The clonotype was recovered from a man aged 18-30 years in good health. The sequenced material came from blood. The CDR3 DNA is TGCAGCGCCGGACCTTCCCAAGAGACCCAGTACTTC. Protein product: CSAGPSQETQYF. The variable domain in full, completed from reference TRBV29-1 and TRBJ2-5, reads SAVISQKPSRDICQRGTSLTIQCQVDSQVTMMFWYRQQPGQSLTLIATANQGSEATYESGFVIDKFPISRPNLTFSTLTVSNMSPEDSSIYLCSAGPSQETQYFGPGTRLLVL.